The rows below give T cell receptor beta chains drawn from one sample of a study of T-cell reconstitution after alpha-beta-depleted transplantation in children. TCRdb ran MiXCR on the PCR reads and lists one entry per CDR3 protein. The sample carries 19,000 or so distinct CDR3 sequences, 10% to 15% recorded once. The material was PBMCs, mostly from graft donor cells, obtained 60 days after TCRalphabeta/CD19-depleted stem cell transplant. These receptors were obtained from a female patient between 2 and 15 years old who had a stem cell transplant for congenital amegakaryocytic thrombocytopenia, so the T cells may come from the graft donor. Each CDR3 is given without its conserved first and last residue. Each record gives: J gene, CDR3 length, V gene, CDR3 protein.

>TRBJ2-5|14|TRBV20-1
SASRSGWGRTETQY
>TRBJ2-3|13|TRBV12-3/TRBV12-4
ASRLDLTSTDTQY
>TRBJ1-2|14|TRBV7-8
ASSLARLPSNYGYT
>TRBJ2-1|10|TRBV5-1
ASYARGGEQF
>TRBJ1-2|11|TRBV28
ASSFQGVEGYT
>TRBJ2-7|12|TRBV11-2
ASSLVLAGAEQY
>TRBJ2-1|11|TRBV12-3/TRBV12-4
ASSLGVANEQF
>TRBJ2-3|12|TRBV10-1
ARVTREGTDTQY
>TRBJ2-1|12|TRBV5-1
ASSPGTGGNEQF
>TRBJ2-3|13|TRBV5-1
ASSLSSGSPDTQY
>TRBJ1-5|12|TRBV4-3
ASSQDQGDQPQH
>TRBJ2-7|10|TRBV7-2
ASSYQYYEQY
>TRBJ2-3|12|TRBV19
ATYGPYHTDTQY
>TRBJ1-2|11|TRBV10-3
AISESRNYGYT
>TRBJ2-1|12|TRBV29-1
SVESPSGRDEQF
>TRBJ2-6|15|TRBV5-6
ASSLGSRYSGANVLT
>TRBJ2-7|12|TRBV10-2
ASSELGVGGEQY
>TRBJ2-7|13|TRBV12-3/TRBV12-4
ASGRTSGFSYEQY
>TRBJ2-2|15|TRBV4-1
ASSQLGTGRNTGELF
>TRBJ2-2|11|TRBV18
ASSPALTGELF
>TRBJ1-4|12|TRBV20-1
SAAYRGADEKLF
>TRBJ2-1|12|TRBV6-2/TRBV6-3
ASSYGGRAGEQF
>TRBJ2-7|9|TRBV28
ASSLSDEQY
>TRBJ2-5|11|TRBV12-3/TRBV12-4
ASKVGAAETQY
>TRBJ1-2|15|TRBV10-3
AITDSGTGKVRRGYT
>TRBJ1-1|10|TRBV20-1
SASDRGLEAF
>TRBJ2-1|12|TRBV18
ASSPPNTDNEQF
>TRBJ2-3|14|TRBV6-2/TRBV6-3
ASSPGRVWGTDTQY
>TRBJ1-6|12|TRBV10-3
AISEWGRDSPLH
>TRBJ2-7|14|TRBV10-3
AISESRPRIGYEQY
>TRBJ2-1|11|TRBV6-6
ASSPTVIYEQF
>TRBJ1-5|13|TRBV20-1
SAGTSWDKNQPQH
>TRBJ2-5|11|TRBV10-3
AITWGVLETQY
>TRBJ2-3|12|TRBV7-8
ASSFSRFSDTQY
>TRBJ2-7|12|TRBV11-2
ASSLVWGGGEQY
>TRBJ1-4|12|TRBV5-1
ASSLSAANEKLF
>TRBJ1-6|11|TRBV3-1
ASSPGQPSPLH
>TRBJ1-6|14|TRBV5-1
ASSLAVGQGDSPLH
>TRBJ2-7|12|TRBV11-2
ASSLGSGTYEQY